The next 9 T cell receptor beta chains were all read from a single sample in a study of vaccination effects on CD4 cells after COVID-19. TCRdb's table, derived via immunoSEQ multiplex PCR, lists solely in-frame clones and lacks some. The sample holds 67,000 or so clones, 81% seen once. Their antigens are not known. Sequencing was preceded by expansion of antigen-specific CD4+ T cells with viral peptide pools in the ViraFEST assay. Cultured cells yielded isolated CD4+ T cells after less than 11 days. As their vaccination, participants received two doses of either BNT162b2 or mRNA-1273. Source: CD4+ T cells from PBMCs cultured with HCoV-229E spike peptides, taken after COVID-19 vaccination. Receptor source: a human donor who received a COVID-19 vaccine.

The V and J genes are TRBV23-1 and TRBJ1-4; D is ambiguous. TRBV23-1 is an ORF for which the function is uncertain. The CDR3 extends over 14 amino acids. V gave up 9 bases and J gave up 9 bases, with 20 bases separating them. For the CDR3, the DNA is TGCGCCAGTTTTGTTTTCGTTGTTAGCAAAAAACTGTTTTTT. Its translation: CASFVFVVSKKLFF.

This chain uses TRBV5-1 with TRBJ2-2, with 8 bases fitting TRBD2. Germline-derived CDR1 and CDR2 are SGHRS and YFSETQ. Trimming took 5 bases from V and 1 from J; bases not matched to a gene: 10. The CDR3 runs 17 residues. The CDR3 reads CASSALLAGGNTGELFF. In DNA, the CDR3 is TGCGCCAGCAGTGCCCTCCTGGCGGGGGGGAACACCGGGGAGCTGTTTTTT.

This clone was recorded only once. This rearrangement joins TRBV18 to TRBJ2-1; a possible D gene is TRBD1 (5 bases). This CDR3 has 15 amino acids. CDR1 KGHSH and CDR2 LQKENI come from the germline V gene. Deletions cut 3 bases from V and 2 bases from J, with 11 bases between. CDR3: CASSPVTVTYNEQFF. The DNA of the CDR3 is TGTGCCAGCTCACCGGTGACAGTAACCTACAATGAGCAGTTCTTC. Full variable domain (outside the CDR3, taken from reference TRBV18 and TRBJ2-1): NAGVMQNPRHLVRRRGQEARLRCSPMKGHSHVYWYRQLPEEGLKFMVYLQKENIIDESGMPKERFSAEFPKEGPSILRIQQVVRGDSAAYFCASSPVTVTYNEQFFGPGTRLTVL.

The chain is built from TRBV5-6 and TRBJ2-6; 7 nucleotides align to TRBD2. The germline CDR1 and CDR2 sequences are SGHDT and YYEEEE. The CDR3 loop spans 18 amino acids. Trimming at V came to 4 bases and at J to 1 base, leaving 11 bases not matched to a gene. The CDR3 spells CASSPRVLARSGANVLTF. DNA for the CDR3: TGTGCCAGCAGCCCACGGGTACTAGCGAGGTCTGGGGCCAACGTCCTGACTTTC.

This chain links TRBV2 with TRBJ2-5; TRBD2 aligns across 14 bases. CDR1 and CDR2 from the germline V gene are SNHLY and FYNNEI. The CDR3 runs to 15 residues. The V segment lost 6 bases and the J segment 7 bases; nucleotides outside the gene matches: 7. The CDR3 spells CASSRTSGGRGTQYF. The CDR3 bases are TGTGCCAGCAGCCGGACTAGCGGGGGGCGCGGGACCCAGTACTTC.

This clone is a singleton in its sample. The J gene is TRBJ1-1, the V gene TRBV18; D unclear. Germline lookup yields CDR1 KGHSH and CDR2 LQKENI. CDR3 length: 13 amino acids. Trimming left V 4 bases short and J 1 base short, with 7 bases between. The DNA for the CDR3 is TGTGCCAGCTCACTGACACCGAACACTGAAGCTTTCTTT. Translation: CASSLTPNTEAFF.

The chain joins TRBV10-1 to TRBJ1-1, with TRBD1 identical over 9 bases. V shed 5 bases and J 4 bases; nucleotides not matched to a gene: 11. The CDR3 covers 16 residues. Germline V gene lookup returns CDR1 WNHNN and CDR2 SYGVQD (reference sequence). CDR3 nucleotide sequence: TGCGCCAGCAGTCCAAACCGGGACAGGGAGACCACTGAAGCTTTCTTT. Translated, it gives CASSPNRDRETTEAFF.

J is TRBJ1-5 and V is TRBV7-2, with D hard to call. Germline-derived CDR1 and CDR2 are SGHTA and FQGNSA. The CDR3 loop spans 15 amino acids. V lost 5 bases and J 4 bases, leaving 15 bases between the germline ends. The CDR3 nucleotides read TGTGCCAGCAGCCAGCAAATACAGCCAAATCAGCCCCAGCATTTT. It is translated as CASSQQIQPNQPQHF.

CDR3 protein: CASSPPNDQPQHF. The CDR3 DNA reads as TGTGCCAGCTCACCGCCCAACGATCAGCCCCAGCATTTT. The chain recombines TRBV18 with TRBJ1-5, with D unclear. Germline lookup yields CDR1 KGHSH and CDR2 LQKENI. The CDR3 sequence is 13 residues long. V was pared by 3 bases and J by 5 bases, with 8 bases between.